These T cell receptor beta chains were read from a single sample in a study of cytomegalovirus exposure and HLA in healthy donors. Repertoires were generated with immunoSEQ multiplex PCR, while TCRdb's copy carries only in-frame clones and drops some. The sample yields approximately 32,000 clones, more than 70% seen once. The sample was PBMCs. The receptors here all came from a woman in her 30s in good health and CMV-seropositive. Both conserved end residues are part of each CDR3. Fields, in order: V gene, D gene, J gene, clone size, CDR3 protein, CDR3 DNA. D genes are given only for firm matches. The size entry is marked missing in some rows and otherwise reads once, few, many or a size class.

v_gene: TRBV23-1
d_gene: TRBD2
j_gene: TRBJ2-1
abundance: NA
CDR3aa: CASSQPGLAWLGSSYNEQFF
CDR3nt: TGCGCCAGCAGTCAACCGGGACTAGCGTGGCTCGGGAGCTCCTACAATGAGCAGTTCTTC

v_gene: TRBV18
d_gene: NA
j_gene: TRBJ2-6
abundance: NA
CDR3aa: CASSPWESGANVLTF
CDR3nt: TGTGCCAGCTCACCTTGGGAGTCTGGGGCCAACGTCCTGACTTTC

v_gene: TRBV5-6
d_gene: NA
j_gene: TRBJ1-2
abundance: NA
CDR3aa: CASSLGGGNSPNYGYTF
CDR3nt: TGTGCCAGCAGCTTGGGGGGAGGGAACTCTCCTAACTATGGCTACACCTTC

v_gene: TRBV15
d_gene: NA
j_gene: TRBJ2-7
abundance: NA
CDR3aa: CATSRDIRSRQFNEQYF
CDR3nt: TGTGCCACCAGCAGAGATATTCGGTCTAGACAGTTCAACGAGCAGTACTTC

v_gene: TRBV28
d_gene: NA
j_gene: TRBJ2-5
abundance: NA
CDR3aa: CASTTTRPGAGLLVQETQYF
CDR3nt: TGTGCCAGTACTACCACCCGGCCAGGGGCAGGATTATTAGTCCAAGAGACCCAGTACTTC

v_gene: TRBV7-9
d_gene: NA
j_gene: TRBJ2-6
abundance: few
CDR3aa: CSSSLTESGANVLTF
CDR3nt: TGTTCCAGCAGCTTAACTGAGTCTGGGGCCAACGTCCTGACTTTC

v_gene: TRBV4-1
d_gene: NA
j_gene: TRBJ2-3
abundance: NA
CDR3aa: CASSPTGGLESTDTQYF
CDR3nt: TGCGCCAGCAGCCCAACCGGGGGGCTTGAAAGCACAGATACGCAGTATTTT

v_gene: TRBV30
d_gene: NA
j_gene: TRBJ2-5
abundance: NA
CDR3aa: CAWSVARKETQYF
CDR3nt: TGTGCCTGGAGTGTTGCCAGAAAAGAGACCCAGTACTTC

v_gene: TRBV28
d_gene: NA
j_gene: TRBJ2-7
abundance: NA
CDR3aa: CASSARYEQYF
CDR3nt: TGTGCCAGCAGCGCGCGATACGAGCAGTACTTC

v_gene: TRBV7-2
d_gene: NA
j_gene: TRBJ1-1
abundance: NA
CDR3aa: CASSVTGGLTEAFF
CDR3nt: TGTGCCAGCAGCGTCACCGGGGGTTTGACTGAAGCTTTCTTT

v_gene: TRBV6-5
d_gene: TRBD1
j_gene: TRBJ1-2
abundance: NA
CDR3aa: CASSYVRTGGNYGYTF
CDR3nt: TGTGCCAGCAGTTACGTTCGGACAGGGGGGAACTATGGCTACACCTTC

v_gene: TRBV6-1
d_gene: NA
j_gene: TRBJ1-2
abundance: NA
CDR3aa: CASRASDSLYGYTF
CDR3nt: TGTGCCAGCAGGGCGTCGGACAGCCTCTATGGCTACACCTTC